The 6 T cell receptor beta chains given below trace back to one sample, sequenced in a study of B cell selection in AIRE deficiency. CD4+CD127+ cells were sorted as the conventional CD4 T cells. Using immunoSEQ multiplex PCR, the repertoire was profiled, and TCRdb retains in-frame clones only, with some absent. The table includes around 24,000 clones, around 96% detected once. The sequenced sample was CD4+CD127+ conventional T cells sorted from PBMCs. The receptors were gathered from a human donor in good health.

CDR3: CASTYNRTAHEKLFF. As DNA, the CDR3 is TGTGCCAGCACTTATAACAGGACAGCCCATGAAAAACTGTTTTTT. V is TRBV6-5 and J is TRBJ1-4; maybe TRBD1 (6 bases). The germline V gene has CDR1 MNHEY and CDR2 SVGAGI. The CDR3 runs to 15 residues. The V end was cut by 7 bases, the J end by 6 bases, with 18 bases between.

The rearrangement links TRBV11-2 to TRBJ2-1, with D tentatively TRBD1 (6 bases). The CDR3 contains 18 residues. Per germline, CDR1 SGHAT and CDR2 FQNNGV. V was shortened by 1 base and J by 0 bases, with 16 bases between the two germline ends. In nucleotides, the CDR3 is TGTGCCAGCAGCTTAGTTGATGGACAGTTACTCTCCTACAATGAGCAGTTCTTC. This codes for CASSLVDGQLLSYNEQFF.

The chain joins TRBV29-1 to TRBJ1-2; tentative D call: TRBD1 (6 bases). CDR1 SQVTM and CDR2 ANQGSEA come from the germline V gene. The CDR3 is made up of 15 amino acids. V dropped 6 bases and J dropped 7 bases, with 24 bases sitting between them. This chain's CDR3 is CSVSLLQGLGGGYTF. Here the CDR3 DNA reads TGCAGCGTCAGCCTTTTACAGGGCCTAGGCGGTGGCTACACCTTC.

The count of this clone is one. The chain has TRBV9 and TRBJ2-7; TRBD2 agrees at 7 bases. The CDR3 covers 15 residues. Per germline, CDR1 SGDLS and CDR2 YYNGEE. V lost 0 bases, J lost 2 bases, and 5 bases stayed unmatched. The CDR3 DNA sequence: TGTGCCAGCAGCGTAGACGGGGGGATGGCCTACGAGCAGTACTTC. Its translation: CASSVDGGMAYEQYF.

The chain uses TRBV28 and TRBJ1-1, with 10 nucleotides matching TRBD1. The ends lost 4 bases at V and 1 base at J; junction bases unmatched: 3. The CDR3 contains 15 residues. Germline V gene lookup returns CDR1 MDHEN and CDR2 SYDVKM. The CDR3 DNA follows: TGTGCCAGCAGTTCCGGGACAGGGGCGAACACTGAAGCTTTCTTT. Translating it yields CASSSGTGANTEAFF.

The rearrangement links TRBV5-6 to TRBJ2-1; 13 bases fit TRBD2. The CDR3 extends over 19 amino acids. CDR1 and CDR2 from the germline V gene are SGHDT and YYEEEE. J gave up 0 bases and V 4 bases, and 10 bases lay outside the gene matches. The CDR3 sequence: CASSGGLAGASGSYNEQFF. CDR3 coding DNA: TGTGCCAGCAGCGGCGGACTAGCGGGAGCTTCCGGCTCCTACAATGAGCAGTTCTTC.